This TCR beta chain is from a study of T cell responses to AZD1222 COVID-19 vaccine. Study results and limitations: Compared with day 0, the breadth and depth of the Spike-specific TCR repertoire rose significantly after two doses of AZD1222.

Doses given second, at about 4 or about 12 weeks, were pooled. The method was immunoSEQ multiplex PCR; TCRdb's version includes in-frame clones alone and lacks a portion of them. The sample holds 180,000 or so clones, approximately 89% seen once. Of note for this clone: What it recognizes is unknown.

The germline V and J ends were trimmed by 5 bases and 5 bases, with 13 bases remaining between them. This CDR3 is built from 13 residues. Per germline, CDR1 SGHNT and CDR2 YYREEE (reference sequence). Source: peripheral blood, taken 28 days after the second AZD1222 dose. The chain uses TRBV5-4 and TRBJ1-1; D perhaps matches TRBD1 (5 bases). The clonotype was recovered from an adult who received the AZD1222 COVID-19 vaccine. CDR3 bases: TGTGCCAGCAGTCGGGACTGGGGGACTGAAGCTTTCTTT. The encoded protein is CASSRDWGTEAFF.